Following are 2 T cell receptor beta chains from one sample sequenced in a study of regulatory T cells in long-lasting Graves disease. TCR beta libraries were built with iRepertoire HTBI primers and Arm-PCR of CDR3 regions. MiXCR, applied by TCRdb to the multiplex PCR reads, yields one record per CDR3 protein. The sample holds hundreds of thousands of distinct CDR3 sequences, around 21% seen once. Time point defined: persistent/refractory GD, antithyroid drugs over 5 years with positive TRAb. Following extraction of RNA from PBMCs, that RNA was used to make the TCR library. The source was peripheral blood mononuclear cells (PBMCs), collected when the disease was refractory, from a patient treated with antithyroid drugs. These receptor sequences come from a female donor with Graves disease.

A remark on this clonotype: Germline is not matched at one junction end, which may reflect a read error. This sequence joins TRBV27 and TRBJ2-2; TRBD2 is a possible D gene (5 bases). CDR3 length: 13 residues. CDR1 is MNHEY and CDR2 is SMNVEV in the germline V gene (reference sequence). In DNA form, the CDR3 reads TGTGCCAGCAGTTTATGGGGATCCGGGGAGCTGCTTTTT. This encodes CASSLWGSGELLF.

This clonotype was detected only a few times. The chain uses TRBV7-9 and TRBJ2-4, with 12 bases aligning to TRBD2. CDR3 length equals 15 residues. V shed 5 bases and J 9 bases; nucleotides not matched to a gene: 8. The V gene's germline CDR1 is SEHNR and CDR2 FQNEAQ (reference sequence). The CDR3 spells CASSKTSGRESIQYF. The CDR3 bases are TGTGCCAGCAGCAAGACTAGCGGGAGAGAGAGCATTCAGTACTTC.